This passage covers 24 T cell receptor beta chains from one sample sequenced in a study of cytomegalovirus exposure and HLA in healthy donors. It was with 60 Vbeta and 13 Jbeta primers that the PCR ran. TCRdb's copy holds only in-frame clones and misses some; the assay was immunoSEQ multiplex PCR. This sample has roughly 230,000 clones, with around 83% found just once. Sample: PBMCs. These TCRs come from a girl aged 2 to 10 in good health and CMV-seronegative.

The rearrangement uses TRBV29-1 and TRBJ1-1; D is possibly TRBD1 (5 bases). Germline V gene data show CDR1 as SQVTM and CDR2 as ANQGSEA. CDR3 size: 14 residues. Trimming took 5 bases from V and 1 from J, leaving 14 bases between them. The CDR3 sequence: CSVSPGLRNTEAFF. The CDR3, as DNA: TGCAGCGTTTCCCCGGGACTCCGGAACACTGAAGCTTTCTTT.

This clone was recorded only once. The chain links TRBV19 to TRBJ2-3, with 10 bases fitting TRBD2. CDR1 and CDR2 (germline): LNHDA, SQIVND (reference sequence). Trimming removed 5 bases from V and 4 bases from J; junction bases left unmatched: 9. This CDR3 is 16 amino acids long. The CDR3: CASSVFLAGAADTQYF. CDR3 nucleotides: TGTGCCAGTAGTGTTTTTCTAGCGGGAGCTGCAGATACGCAGTATTTT.

On this clone: The germline gene is not matched at one end of the junction; a read error may be the cause. The rearrangement joins TRBV2 to TRBJ2-7; D is possibly TRBD1 (6 bases). The CDR3 sequence is 11 residues long. Per germline, CDR1 SNHLY and CDR2 FYNNEI. In DNA form, the CDR3 reads TGTGCCAGCAACCGCGTCAGAGACAGGAGATTC. This translates into CASNRVRDRRF. The complete variable domain, with remaining parts taken from reference TRBV2 and TRBJ2-7, reads EPEVTQTPSHQVTQMGQEVILRCVPISNHLYFYWYRQILGQKVEFLVSFYNNEISEKSEIFDDQFSVERPDGSNFTLKIRSTKLEDSAMYFCASNRVRDRRFGPGTRLTVT.

This clone was detected only once. V and J are TRBV18 and TRBJ2-3, with 7 bases lining up with TRBD2. With V trimmed by 2 bases and J by 4 bases, 6 bases remained unmatched. The CDR3 is made up of 15 amino acids. Looked up from germline, CDR1 is KGHSH and CDR2 is LQKENI. CDR3 amino acids: CASSPGQTSADTQYF. The CDR3, as DNA: TGTGCCAGCTCACCAGGTCAAACTAGCGCAGATACGCAGTATTTT.

This sequence joins TRBV5-1 and TRBJ2-1, with 8 positions matching TRBD2. V shed 8 bases and J 0 bases; nucleotides not matched to a gene: 22. Germline V CDR1 and CDR2: SGHRS, YFSETQ. The CDR3 is 20 residues long. The CDR3 bases are TGCGCCAGTACTCCCGGAAGCGCCGGAGCTAGCGGGCACTCCTACAATGAGCAGTTCTTC. It specifies CASTPGSAGASGHSYNEQFF. The full variable domain, with the rest looked up from reference TRBV5-1 and TRBJ2-1, is KAGVTQTPRYLIKTRGQQVTLSCSPISGHRSVSWYQQTPGQGLQFLFEYFSETQRNKGNFPGRFSGRQFSNSRSEMNVSTLELGDSALYLCASTPGSAGASGHSYNEQFFGPGTRLTVL.

Comments on this clone: The sample holds other DNA sequences that translate to the same CDR3. The rearrangement links TRBV5-1 to TRBJ2-7; D might be TRBD1 (6 bases). Trimming took 0 bases from V and 0 from J, leaving 7 bases between them. CDR3 length: 14 residues. CDR1 and CDR2 from the germline V gene are SGHRS and YFSETQ. The chain's CDR3 is CASSLGQVSYEQYF. CDR3 coding DNA: TGCGCCAGCAGCTTGGGACAGGTCTCCTACGAGCAGTACTTC.

The chain uses TRBV5-5 and TRBJ1-1; D is uncertain. CDR1 is SGHKS and CDR2 is YYEKEE in the germline V gene (reference sequence). The CDR3 length is 14 residues. Trimming left V 4 bases short and J 1 base short, with 11 bases between. CDR3 sequence: CASSLLDKNTEAFF. The CDR3 DNA reads as TGTGCCAGCAGCCTACTTGACAAGAACACTGAAGCTTTCTTT.

J is TRBJ2-1 and V is TRBV12-5, with 10 bases lining up with TRBD1. Looked up from germline, CDR1 is LGHNT and CDR2 is FRNRAP. This CDR3 has 14 amino acids. Trimming cost V 1 base and J 9 bases; bases outside gene matches: 3. Here the CDR3 DNA reads TGTGCTAGTGGTTTGGGGGGACAGGGGAGTGAGCAGTTCTTC. Amino acid sequence: CASGLGGQGSEQFF. Looking up the rest from reference TRBV12-5 and TRBJ2-1 gives the full variable domain: DARVTQTPRHKVTEMGQEVTMRCQPILGHNTVFWYRQTMMQGLELLAYFRNRAPLDDSGMPKDRFSAEMPDATLATLKIQPSEPRDSAVYFCASGLGGQGSEQFFGPGTRLTVL.

The rearrangement links TRBV7-6 to TRBJ1-2; D remains unclear. V was pared by 5 bases and J by 6 bases, with 13 bases between. The germline CDR1 and CDR2 sequences are SGHVS and FNYEAQ. The CDR3 has 13 amino acids. CDR3 sequence (DNA): TGTGCCAGCAGCCCCCAAGAGCTCAATGGCTACACCTTC. This sequence encodes CASSPQELNGYTF.

V gene TRBV27 combines with J gene TRBJ2-5, with 11 positions matching TRBD2. The length of the CDR3 is 18 residues. The germline CDR1 and CDR2 sequences are MNHEY and SMNVEV (reference sequence). The J segment lost 3 bases and the V segment lost 4 bases, leaving 13 bases of the junction unmatched. The CDR3 DNA is TGTGCCAGCAGTTCCGCCACTCCACTAGCGGGAGTAAAAGAGACCCAGTACTTC. Translation: CASSSATPLAGVKETQYF.

J is TRBJ1-5 and V is TRBV28; no definite D call. Germline V CDR1 and CDR2: MDHEN, SYDVKM. The CDR3 is 16 amino acids. The V end lost 8 bases, the J end lost 0 bases, and 17 bases lay between the germline ends. The CDR3 loop is CASYPGSGLSNQPQHF. CDR3 sequence (DNA): TGTGCCAGCTATCCTGGGAGTGGGCTTAGCAATCAGCCCCAGCATTTT.

This rearrangement joins TRBV25-1 to TRBJ1-2; 8 positions agree with TRBD1. With V trimmed by 1 base and J by 4 bases, 5 bases remained unmatched. The CDR3 length is 15 residues. Germline V gene data show CDR1 as MGHDK and CDR2 as SYGVNS. Here the CDR3 DNA reads TGTGCCAGCAGTGAATCGCACAGGGGGGTCTATGGCTACACCTTC. It translates to CASSESHRGVYGYTF.

The chain joins TRBV10-3 to TRBJ1-1; TRBD1 is a possible D gene (5 bases). Looked up from germline, CDR1 is ENHRY and CDR2 is SYGVKD. The CDR3 sequence is 14 residues long. Trimming shortened V by 3 bases and J by 0 bases, and 8 bases separated the two germline ends. CDR3 protein: CAISEGQLNTEAFF. The CDR3 DNA sequence: TGTGCCATCAGTGAAGGACAACTGAACACTGAAGCTTTCTTT.

This clone was counted a single time. V and J are TRBV5-1 and TRBJ2-2; 13 nucleotides match TRBD2. Germline V CDR1 and CDR2: SGHRS, YFSETQ. This CDR3 spans 18 amino acids. V gave up 4 bases and J gave up 3 bases; unmatched junction bases: 9. The CDR3 DNA reads as TGCGCCAGCAGCCGAATACTAGCGGGGGGGCCTTACACCGGGGAGCTGTTTTTT. Amino acids: CASSRILAGGPYTGELFF.

The J gene is TRBJ2-7, the V gene TRBV2; TRBD1 might be the D (6 bases). CDR3 length: 16 amino acids. Trimming pared 5 bases from V and 3 bases from J, leaving 20 bases between. In germline, CDR1 is SNHLY, CDR2 FYNNEI. CDR3 sequence: CASSKSGDTSLYEQYF. The CDR3 nucleotides read TGTGCCAGCAGTAAAAGTGGGGACACCAGTCTCTACGAGCAGTACTTC.

The chain links TRBV30 to TRBJ2-5, with D possibly matching TRBD1 (6 bases). The J call may be wrong; the DNA end is better matched by TRBJ2-7. The CDR3 length is 14 residues. Germline CDR1 GTSNPN, CDR2 SVGIG (reference sequence). CDR3 loop: CAWRPLDSPYEQYF. DNA of the CDR3: TGTGCCTGGAGGCCACTGGACAGTCCCTACGAGCAGTACTTC.

The chain employs TRBV20-1 and TRBJ2-3; D is unresolved. Germline values: CDR1 DFQATT, CDR2 SNEGSKA (reference sequence). This CDR3 is built from 11 residues. Trimming removed 6 bases from V and 4 bases from J, with 8 bases in between. CDR3 nucleotides: TGCAGTGCCCCTCGTGCAGATACGCAGTATTTT. It yields the protein CSAPRADTQYF.

This rearrangement joins TRBV10-3 to TRBJ2-1; 7 bases agree with TRBD2. The length of the CDR3 is 15 residues. Germline V gene sequence: CDR1 ENHRY, CDR2 SYGVKD. V shed 1 base, J shed 6 bases, and the junction held 6 bases outside the gene matches. The CDR3 DNA sequence: TGTGCCATCAGTGAGTTATCTAGCGGAGCCAATGAGCAGTTCTTC. This encodes CAISELSSGANEQFF.

The chain carries TRBV4-2 and TRBJ2-1; 10 bases are a match to TRBD2. The germline V gene encodes CDR1 LGHNA and CDR2 YNFKEQ. Trimming at V came to 3 bases and at J to 3 bases, leaving 2 bases not matched to a gene. There are 15 residues in the CDR3. The CDR3 protein is CASSHERGGYNEQFF. DNA of the CDR3: TGTGCCAGCAGCCATGAGCGGGGGGGCTACAATGAGCAGTTCTTC.

The chain employs TRBV10-3 and TRBJ2-7; D gene uncertain. This CDR3 comprises 12 residues. Germline values: CDR1 ENHRY, CDR2 SYGVKD. V dropped 4 bases and J dropped 4 bases, with 8 bases sitting between them. In DNA form, the CDR3 reads TGTGCCATCAGTGCGCCTAGTTACGAGCAGTACTTC. Residues: CAISAPSYEQYF.

The chain has TRBV20-1 and TRBJ1-1; TRBD1 matches 8 bases. The CDR3 runs to 9 residues. Unmatched junction bases numbered 0, after V lost 6 bases and J lost 9 bases. Germline values: CDR1 DFQATT, CDR2 SNEGSKA (reference sequence). CDR3 amino acids: CSARGQAFF. The CDR3 DNA is TGCAGTGCCAGGGGGCAAGCTTTCTTT.

For this clone: In the same sample, other DNA sequences code for this CDR3. The gene calls are TRBV5-1 and TRBJ2-7; D possibly corresponds to TRBD2 (6 bases). CDR3 size: 14 residues. CDR1 SGHRS and CDR2 YFSETQ come from the germline V gene. Trimming left V 3 bases short and J 1 base short, with 11 bases between. The CDR3 DNA reads TGCGCCAGCAGCTCCAGCGGGTCTTCCTACGAGCAGTACTTC. Protein sequence: CASSSSGSSYEQYF. The variable domain in full, with the rest retrieved from reference TRBV5-1 and TRBJ2-7, is KAGVTQTPRYLIKTRGQQVTLSCSPISGHRSVSWYQQTPGQGLQFLFEYFSETQRNKGNFPGRFSGRQFSNSRSEMNVSTLELGDSALYLCASSSSGSSYEQYFGPGTRLTVT.

This clone was observed a few times. The chain couples TRBV6-1 to TRBJ1-2; 9 bases map to TRBD1. V lost 6 bases to trimming and J lost 2 bases; unmatched junction nucleotides: 7. CDR3 length: 15 residues. Germline V gives CDR1 MNHNS, CDR2 SASEGT. The CDR3 sequence: CASRDLGQGNYGYTF. The CDR3 DNA sequence: TGTGCCAGCAGGGATCTCGGACAGGGGAACTATGGCTACACCTTC.

The V call is TRBV9, the J call TRBJ1-1, with TRBD1 identical over 7 bases. Germline-derived CDR1 and CDR2 are SGDLS and YYNGEE. The junction had 5 bases not matched to a gene; V was cut back by 5 bases and J by 1 base. The CDR3 has 14 residues. This chain's CDR3 is CASRERTGNTEAFF. The CDR3 DNA follows: TGTGCCAGCAGGGAACGGACAGGGAACACTGAAGCTTTCTTT.